The next 26 T cell receptor beta chains were all read from a single sample in a study of shared T cell receptors in the human thymus. Some clones are missing from TCRdb's copy, which holds only in-frame ones; the method was immunoSEQ multiplex PCR. The table includes hundreds of thousands of clones, 95% detected once. The sample comprised thymocytes. The receptors derive from a human donor.

A few counts support this clone. The gene calls are TRBV2 and TRBJ2-7, with D perhaps matching TRBD1 or TRBD2 (6 bases each). Trimming removed 9 bases from V and 3 bases from J, with 9 bases in between. This CDR3 comprises 11 residues. Germline CDR1 reads SNHLY; CDR2 reads FYNNEI. The CDR3 sequence: CAREGGYEQYF. In nucleotides, the CDR3 is TGTGCCAGGGAGGGGGGCTACGAGCAGTACTTC.

This clone was recorded only once. This chain joins TRBV11-3 and TRBJ2-5; D remains unclear. Germline V gene lookup returns CDR1 SGHNT and CDR2 YENEEA. CDR3 size: 16 residues. Trimming pared 0 bases from V and 0 bases from J, leaving 11 bases between. DNA of the CDR3: TGTGCCAGCAGCTTAGAGGGAAAAGCTGACCAAGAGACCCAGTACTTC. This translates into CASSLEGKADQETQYF.

This chain links TRBV4-1 with TRBJ2-6, with D unclear. Germline CDR1 MGHRA, CDR2 YSYEKL. V was cut by 4 bases and J by 1 base, with 14 bases left in between. This CDR3 is 17 amino acids long. This CDR3 is CASSPKPGESGANVLTF. In DNA form, the CDR3 reads TGCGCCAGCAGCCCGAAGCCGGGTGAGTCTGGGGCCAACGTCCTGACTTTC.

Here the CDR3 reads CASRGGLAGTDTQYF. In nucleotides, the CDR3 is TGCGCCAGCAGGGGCGGACTAGCGGGAACAGATACGCAGTATTTT. The chain has TRBV5-1 and TRBJ2-3; 12 nucleotides match TRBD2. This CDR3 has 15 amino acids. With 5 bases clipped from V and 3 bases from J, the junction kept 4 bases outside the gene matches. The germline V gene has CDR1 SGHRS and CDR2 YFSETQ. Full variable domain (rest looked up from reference TRBV5-1 and TRBJ2-3): KAGVTQTPRYLIKTRGQQVTLSCSPISGHRSVSWYQQTPGQGLQFLFEYFSETQRNKGNFPGRFSGRQFSNSRSEMNVSTLELGDSALYLCASRGGLAGTDTQYFGPGTRLTVL.

The chain couples TRBV5-1 to TRBJ1-1, with TRBD1 matching 10 bases. The V gene's germline CDR1 is SGHRS and CDR2 YFSETQ. The CDR3 has 19 residues. V shed 3 bases and J 4 bases; nucleotides not matched to a gene: 18. CDR3 loop: CASSSRRPETGGVGTEAFF. For the CDR3, the DNA is TGCGCCAGCAGCTCCCGAAGACCCGAGACAGGGGGCGTCGGCACTGAAGCTTTCTTT.

This clone was found once. The gene calls are TRBV14 and TRBJ2-7, with D maybe TRBD2 (6 bases). The CDR3 is 16 residues long. With 5 bases removed from V and 3 bases from J, the gap between germline ends came to 20 bases. CDR1 and CDR2 (germline): SGHDN, FVKESK. The CDR3 coding sequence is TGTGCCAGCAGCAAACTAATAAAGGGACTTAGCTACGAGCAGTACTTC. This codes for CASSKLIKGLSYEQYF. The full variable domain, rest sourced from reference TRBV14 and TRBJ2-7, is EAGVTQFPSHSVIEKGQTVTLRCDPISGHDNLYWYRRVMGKEIKFLLHFVKESKQDESGMPNNRFLAERTGGTYSTLKVQPAELEDSGVYFCASSKLIKGLSYEQYFGPGTRLTVT.

This clone occurred once. The chain recombines TRBV21-1 with TRBJ1-5. TRBV21-1 is a documented pseudogene. CDR3 size: 19 residues. This CDR3 reads CASSKEGCRDPYSNQPQHF. CDR3 coding DNA: TGTGCCAGCAGCAAGGAAGGGTGCAGGGACCCTTATAGCAATCAGCCCCAGCATTTT.

The chain recombines TRBV28 with TRBJ2-1; TRBD2 matches 8 bases. Germline V gives CDR1 MDHEN, CDR2 SYDVKM. V lost 3 bases, J lost 9 bases, and 13 bases stayed unmatched. The CDR3 is made up of 16 amino acids. CDR3 DNA: TGTGCCAGCAGTTTGGCCCCCCGGCGGGAGGACGGTGAGCAGTTCTTC. Protein sequence: CASSLAPRREDGEQFF.

The V call is TRBV7-2, the J call TRBJ2-1; D not resolved. The germline gives CDR1 SGHTA, CDR2 FQGNSA. The CDR3 contains 10 residues. The V end lost 5 bases, the J end lost 8 bases, and 4 bases lay between the germline ends. The CDR3 coding sequence is TGTGCCAGCAGCCTATATGAGCAGTTCTTC. Its protein is CASSLYEQFF.

The chain recombines TRBV29-1 with TRBJ2-3; D gene unclear. V lost 5 bases to trimming and J lost 2 bases, with 8 bases between them. CDR1 is SQVTM and CDR2 is ANQGSEA in the germline V gene. The CDR3 is 12 amino acids. CDR3 sequence (DNA): TGCAGCGTTCACCACCACACAGATACGCAGTATTTT. Residues: CSVHHHTDTQYF.

The chain has TRBV7-8 and TRBJ1-1; 12 bases fit TRBD1. The V and J ends lost 3 bases and 0 bases, in that order; junction bases with no gene match: 17. The CDR3 consists of 21 residues. Per the germline V gene, CDR1 is SGHVS and CDR2 is FQNEAQ. As DNA, the CDR3 is TGTGCCAGCAGCTTCGCCCGGGGGACAGGGGGCGAGTCAACGGTGAACACTGAAGCTTTCTTT. Translated, it gives CASSFARGTGGESTVNTEAFF.

J is TRBJ1-4 and V is TRBV7-2; unclear D gene. The CDR3 loop spans 14 amino acids. V gave up 2 bases and J gave up 8 bases, with 12 bases separating them. Germline CDR1 is SGHTA and CDR2 is FQGNSA. CDR3 amino acids: CASSLRPPREKLFF. CDR3 nucleotide sequence: TGTGCCAGCAGCTTAAGACCGCCAAGGGAAAAACTGTTTTTT.

About this clone itself: Other DNA sequences within the sample encode an identical CDR3. The rearrangement links TRBV6-4 to TRBJ2-1; 12 bases match TRBD2. Germline CDR1 and CDR2: MRHNA and SNTAGT. The CDR3 is made up of 16 amino acids. With V trimmed by 0 bases and J by 3 bases, 0 bases remained unmatched. The CDR3 is CASSDSTSGSYNEQFF. The DNA of the CDR3 is TGTGCCAGCAGTGACTCGACTAGCGGGAGCTACAATGAGCAGTTCTTC.

This chain links TRBV4-3 with TRBJ2-3; 10 nucleotides line up with TRBD1. Losses at the gene ends were 4 bases for V and 4 bases for J; bases not matched to a gene: 8. The germline V gene encodes CDR1 LGHNA and CDR2 YSLEER. The CDR3 spans 16 residues. The DNA for the CDR3 is TGCGCCAGCAGCCCAGGACAGGGGGATTGGGCAGATACGCAGTATTTT. The encoded protein is CASSPGQGDWADTQYF.

The chain joins TRBV28 to TRBJ2-7, with TRBD1 matching over 7 bases. The CDR3 loop spans 14 amino acids. Germline-derived CDR1 and CDR2 are MDHEN and SYDVKM. V shed 6 bases, J shed 2 bases, and the junction held 7 bases outside the gene matches. The CDR3 region has the DNA TGTGCCAGCAGCCGTGGACAGGCCCCCTACGAGCAGTACTTC. Translation: CASSRGQAPYEQYF.

The V call is TRBV7-9, the J call TRBJ1-5; D is possibly TRBD1 (5 bases). The ends were cut back, 5 bases at V and 0 bases at J, with 14 bases in the middle. Germline V CDR1 and CDR2: SEHNR, FQNEAQ (reference sequence). This CDR3 has 16 amino acids. The CDR3 nucleotides read TGTGCCAGCAGCCCCCGTGTGGGGGGTAGCAATCAGCCCCAGCATTTT. This codes for CASSPRVGGSNQPQHF.

The chain recombines TRBV6-5 with TRBJ2-1; D is undetermined. This CDR3 has 15 residues. Trimming removed 0 bases at V and 10 bases at J, with 16 bases between. The germline gives CDR1 MNHEY, CDR2 SVGAGI. CDR3: CASSYSDGSPTEQFF. The CDR3 nucleotides are TGTGCCAGCAGTTACTCGGATGGGTCTCCAACCGAGCAGTTCTTC.

The gene calls are TRBV4-3 and TRBJ1-2; D is unresolved. Deletions cut 0 bases from V and 7 bases from J, with 18 bases between. Germline V gene lookup returns CDR1 LGHNA and CDR2 YSLEER. The CDR3 is 16 amino acids. CDR3 loop: CASSQDQGISPCGYTF. CDR3 nucleotides: TGCGCCAGCAGCCAAGATCAAGGGATTTCTCCCTGTGGCTACACCTTC.

V and J are TRBV6-1 and TRBJ2-1, with D hard to call. V lost 5 bases, J lost 7 bases, and 3 bases lay in between. CDR3 length: 10 amino acids. Germline V lookup: CDR1 MNHNS, CDR2 SASEGT. CDR3 protein: CASSINEQFF. The DNA of the CDR3 is TGTGCCAGCAGTATAAATGAGCAGTTCTTC.

The chain employs TRBV5-1 and TRBJ2-7, with 13 bases that match TRBD2. The CDR3 sequence is 17 residues long. Germline loops: CDR1 SGHRS, CDR2 YFSETQ. V lost 4 bases, J lost 0 bases, and 7 bases stayed unmatched. The DNA for the CDR3 is TGCGCCAGCAGCCTGGGACTAGCGGGATATATCTCCTACGAGCAGTACTTC. Amino acids: CASSLGLAGYISYEQYF.

As for this clone: Because the CDR3 is missing its conserved closing phenylalanine or tryptophan, this is likely a read error. No DNA is shown, since the ends of the CDR3 on it are uncertain; the CDR3 is the one TCRdb lists. The chain is built from TRBV5-8 and TRBJ1-4. Inclusive of both ends, the CDR3 amounts to 10 amino acids. The germline V gene has CDR1 SGHTS and CDR2 YDEGEE. CDR3: CASSSRDRVG.

The V gene is TRBV18, the J gene TRBJ2-3; tentative D call: TRBD2 (6 bases). The CDR3 runs to 16 residues. Germline-derived CDR1 and CDR2 are KGHSH and LQKENI. Trimming stripped 2 bases from V and 3 bases from J, with 15 bases between. The CDR3 DNA sequence: TGTGCCAGCTCACCATTGCGGGATGTGGGGACAGATACGCAGTATTTT. Amino acid sequence: CASSPLRDVGTDTQYF.

The V call is TRBV15, the J call TRBJ2-1, with TRBD2 identical over 9 bases. V gave up 1 base and J gave up 0 bases; unmatched junction bases: 4. CDR1 is LNHNV and CDR2 is YYDKDF in the germline V gene (reference sequence). The CDR3 totals 17 residues. DNA of the CDR3: TGTGCCACCAGCAGAGCCCTAGCGGGGAGCTCCTACAATGAGCAGTTCTTC. It yields the protein CATSRALAGSSYNEQFF.

The chain combines TRBV10-1 with TRBJ2-3, with D uncertain. Trimming pared 3 bases from V and 1 base from J, leaving 2 bases between. From germline, CDR1 is WNHNN and CDR2 SYGVQD (reference sequence). There are 12 residues in the CDR3. CDR3 bases: TGCGCCAGCAGTGAACGCACAGATACGCAGTATTTT. It specifies CASSERTDTQYF.

V usage is TRBV29-1 and J usage is TRBJ2-5, with TRBD2 identical over 9 bases. The CDR3 runs to 13 residues. V dropped 7 bases and J dropped 4; count of bases not matched to a gene: 7. Germline assignment: CDR1 SQVTM and CDR2 ANQGSEA. CDR3 bases: TGCAGCGGATGGCGGGAGGGTTCAGAGACCCAGTACTTC. This encodes CSGWREGSETQYF.

The rearrangement joins TRBV14 to TRBJ2-5, with TRBD2 matching over 8 bases. The CDR3 is 17 residues long. The ends lost 4 bases at V and 2 bases at J; junction bases unmatched: 12. The V gene's germline CDR1 is SGHDN and CDR2 FVKESK. The CDR3 DNA follows: TGTGCCAGCAGCCCACGGGGCGGGGGGCGCGATCAAGAGACCCAGTACTTC. Translating it yields CASSPRGGGRDQETQYF. Full variable domain (outside the CDR3, taken from reference TRBV14 and TRBJ2-5): EAGVTQFPSHSVIEKGQTVTLRCDPISGHDNLYWYRRVMGKEIKFLLHFVKESKQDESGMPNNRFLAERTGGTYSTLKVQPAELEDSGVYFCASSPRGGGRDQETQYFGPGTRLLVL.